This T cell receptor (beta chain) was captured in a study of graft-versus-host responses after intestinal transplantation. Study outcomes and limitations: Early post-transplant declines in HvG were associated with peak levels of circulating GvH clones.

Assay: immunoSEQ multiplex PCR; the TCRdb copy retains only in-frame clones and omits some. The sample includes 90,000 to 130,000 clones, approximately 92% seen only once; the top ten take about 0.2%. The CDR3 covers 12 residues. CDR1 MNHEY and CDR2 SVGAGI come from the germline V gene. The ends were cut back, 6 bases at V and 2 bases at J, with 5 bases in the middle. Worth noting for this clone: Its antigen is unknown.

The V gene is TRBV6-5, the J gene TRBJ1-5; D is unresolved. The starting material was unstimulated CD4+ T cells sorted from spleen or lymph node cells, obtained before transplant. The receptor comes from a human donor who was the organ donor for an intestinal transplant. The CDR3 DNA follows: TGTGCCAGCAGGTTGGGCAATCAGCCCCAGCATTTT. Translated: CASRLGNQPQHF.